This T cell receptor beta chain is from a study of T and B cells in COVID-19 patients. On the study more broadly: Median age was approximately 33 years in the recovered cohort and around 62 years in the active-infection cohort. Of more than 19 active-infection patients, 12 were critically ill with mechanical ventilation or extracorporeal membrane oxygenation.

Multiplex PCR with BIOMED2 TRB-A/B primer pools amplified TRB rearrangements. MiXCR, run by TCRdb on the multiplex PCR reads, gives a single entry per CDR3 protein. The table lists approximately 18,000 distinct CDR3 sequences, approximately 30% of them singletons. Blood genomic DNA input for TRB amplification was 250-500 ng. Comments on this clonotype: Its antigen is still unknown.

This CDR3 is 14 amino acids long. Germline CDR1 and CDR2: LGHNT and FRNRAP. Deletions cut 6 bases from V and 4 bases from J, with 15 bases between. Findings of the study overall: Highly clonal in active COVID-19, TRB repertoires exceeded healthy-donor diversity and richness at recovery.

Sequenced material: blood. This rearrangement joins TRBV12-5 to TRBJ1-2; D gene uncertain. This TCR came from a human donor who had recovered from COVID-19. The CDR3 reads CASGYAGSIYGYTF. The CDR3 region has the DNA TGTGCTAGTGGCTACGCGGGGTCGATCTATGGCTACACCTTC.